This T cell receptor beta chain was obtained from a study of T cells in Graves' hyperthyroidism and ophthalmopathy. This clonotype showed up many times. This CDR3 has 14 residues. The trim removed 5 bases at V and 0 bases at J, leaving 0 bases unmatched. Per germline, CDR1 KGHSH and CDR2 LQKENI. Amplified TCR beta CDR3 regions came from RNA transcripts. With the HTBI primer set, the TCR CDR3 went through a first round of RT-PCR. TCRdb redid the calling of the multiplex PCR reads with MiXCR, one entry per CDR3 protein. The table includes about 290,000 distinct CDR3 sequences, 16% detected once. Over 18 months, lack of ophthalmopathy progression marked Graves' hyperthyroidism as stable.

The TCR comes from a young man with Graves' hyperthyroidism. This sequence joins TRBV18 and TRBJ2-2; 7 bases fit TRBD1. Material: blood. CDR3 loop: CASSGTANTGELFF. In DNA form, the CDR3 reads TGTGCCAGCTCAGGGACAGCGAACACCGGGGAGCTGTTTTTT.